These T cell receptor beta chains were read from a single sample in a study of shared clonotypes between healthy human individuals. Profiling relied on immunoSEQ multiplex PCR, and the TCRdb table lists in-frame clones only, not all of them. In the table there are 2 million to 2.5 million clones, 90% to 97% of which are singletons. Sequenced material: naive CD4+ T cells sorted from blood. The origin of the receptors is a man aged 18-30 years in good health. CDR3s include the opening cysteine and the closing phenylalanine or tryptophan. D genes are given only for firm matches. Expanded clones are given a class, and other clones once, few, many or no size at all.

>TRBD2|NA|TRBJ2-5|TRBV27
CASGSAGWLAGAETQYF
TGTGCCAGCGGATCCGCTGGGTGGCTAGCGGGAGCGGAGACCCAGTACTTC
>NA|NA|TRBJ2-6|TRBV7-2
CARGQGANVLTF
TGTGCCAGAGGGCAAGGGGCCAACGTCCTGACTTTC
>NA|NA|TRBJ2-6|TRBV15
CATSRGAPGANVLTF
TGTGCCACCAGCAGAGGTGCCCCTGGGGCCAACGTCCTGACTTTC
>TRBD1|NA|TRBJ2-7|TRBV4-1
CASSQGGQATYYYEQYF
TGCGCCAGCAGCCAAGGCGGACAGGCGACTTACTACTACGAGCAGTACTTC
>TRBD1|NA|TRBJ2-1|TRBV5-6
CASSPGQGVVQFF
TGTGCCAGCAGCCCGGGACAGGGGGTGGTGCAGTTCTTC
>TRBD1|NA|TRBJ1-2|TRBV18
CASSPTTGAVGYGYTF
TGTGCCAGCTCCCCAACCACAGGGGCGGTTGGCTATGGCTACACCTTC
>NA|NA|TRBJ2-7|TRBV5-1
CASSLETGPYEQYF
TGCGCCAGCAGCTTGGAAACGGGGCCTTACGAGCAGTACTTC
>NA|NA|TRBJ2-1|TRBV6-5
CASSYLSQQFF
TGTGCCAGCAGTTACCTTTCTCAGCAGTTCTTC
>NA|once|TRBJ1-2|TRBV27
CASSPRGGVGGYTF
TGTGCCAGCAGCCCCAGGGGCGGGGTTGGTGGCTACACCTTC
>NA|NA|TRBJ2-5|TRBV5-6
CASSPLWAGETQYF
TGTGCCAGCAGCCCTCTGTGGGCAGGAGAGACCCAGTACTTC
>TRBD1|NA|TRBJ2-5|TRBV5-4
CASSYPGQQTQYF
TGTGCCAGCAGCTACCCGGGACAGCAGACCCAGTACTTC
>TRBD2|NA|TRBJ2-7|TRBV7-2
CASSLGLAVVYEQYF
TGTGCCAGCAGCCTCGGACTAGCGGTGGTCTACGAGCAGTACTTC
>TRBD2|once|TRBJ2-3|TRBV6-1
CASSEVRSSGVPDTQYF
TGTGCCAGCAGTGAAGTTAGGTCTAGCGGGGTCCCAGATACGCAGTATTTT
>NA|once|TRBJ2-7|TRBV5-1
CASAQDNSYEQYF
TGCGCCAGCGCCCAGGACAACTCCTACGAGCAGTACTTC
>TRBD2|once|TRBJ2-3|TRBV27
CASSLGSGAGTDTQYF
TGTGCCAGCAGTTTGGGATCGGGAGCGGGGACAGATACGCAGTATTTT
>NA|NA|TRBJ1-1|TRBV5-1
CASSLGGRTEAFF
TGCGCCAGCAGCTTGGGGGGAAGAACTGAAGCTTTCTTT
>TRBD2|NA|TRBJ2-3|TRBV10-3
CAISDIAGTSTDTQYF
TGTGCCATCAGTGATATAGCGGGAACTAGCACAGATACGCAGTATTTT
>NA|NA|TRBJ1-5|TRBV28
CASSFQGQGPQHF
TGTGCCAGCAGTTTCCAGGGGCAGGGGCCCCAGCATTTT
>NA|NA|TRBJ2-7|TRBV7-8
CASSRTVSYEQYF
TGTGCCAGCAGCCGGACAGTATCCTACGAGCAGTACTTC
>NA|NA|TRBJ2-7|TRBV29-1
CSVVVNLSYEQYF
TGCAGCGTTGTGGTCAACCTCTCCTACGAGCAGTACTTC
>NA|NA|TRBJ1-1|TRBV6-5
CASSPRPLATEAFF
TGTGCCAGCAGCCCCAGGCCACTCGCAACTGAAGCTTTCTTT
>TRBD2|NA|TRBJ2-2|TRBV5-1
CASSPGTSGLNTGELFF
TGCGCCAGCAGCCCGGGGACTAGCGGGCTGAACACCGGGGAGCTGTTTTTT
>NA|NA|TRBJ2-3|TRBV29-1
CSVRGGYTDTQYF
TGCAGCGTCAGGGGGGGTTACACAGATACGCAGTATTTT
>TRBD1|once|TRBJ2-7|TRBV6-5
CASGTRDRASRQYF
TGTGCCAGCGGTACGAGGGACAGGGCAAGTCGGCAGTACTTC
>TRBD1|NA|TRBJ1-1|TRBV6-1
CASSTGGAGVAEAFF
TGTGCCAGCAGTACAGGGGGCGCAGGGGTCGCTGAAGCTTTCTTT
>TRBD2|NA|TRBJ2-3|TRBV10-3
CAISTKREPPNTQYF
TGTGCCATCAGTACAAAGCGGGAGCCCCCGAATACGCAGTATTTT
>NA|NA|TRBJ1-5|TRBV7-8
CASSGGSNQPQHF
TGTGCCAGCAGTGGGGGGAGCAATCAGCCCCAGCATTTT
>NA|once|TRBJ1-5|TRBV4-1
CASSLSPGKISQPQHF
TGCGCCAGCAGTCTTTCCCCGGGGAAAATAAGTCAGCCCCAGCATTTT
>TRBD1|NA|TRBJ2-4|TRBV7-2
CASSLLQGAYIQYF
TGTGCCAGCAGCCTCTTACAGGGGGCATACATTCAGTACTTC
>TRBD1|NA|TRBJ1-2|TRBV5-6
CASSLGGASVGYTF
TGTGCCAGCAGCTTAGGGGGCGCGTCGGTAGGCTACACCTTC
>NA|NA|TRBJ2-5|TRBV30
CAWSTGLTQYF
TGTGCCTGGAGTACAGGGTTAACCCAGTACTTC
>TRBD1|NA|TRBJ2-7|TRBV5-1
CASSARQGTHGDEQYF
TGCGCCAGCAGCGCCAGACAGGGGACTCATGGGGACGAGCAGTACTTC
>TRBD2|NA|TRBJ2-7|TRBV10-3
CAISGTSYEQYF
TGTGCCATCAGTGGGACTAGCTACGAGCAGTACTTC
>TRBD1|once|TRBJ2-7|TRBV6-5
CASSSPGQGALEQYF
TGTGCCAGCAGTTCCCCGGGACAGGGGGCCCTCGAGCAGTACTTC
>TRBD1|once|TRBJ2-7|TRBV5-1
CASSHGQGPSYEQYF
TGCGCCAGCAGCCACGGACAGGGGCCCTCCTACGAGCAGTACTTC
>NA|NA|TRBJ2-5|TRBV7-2
CASSLLIETQYF
TGTGCCAGCAGCTTATTAATTGAGACCCAGTACTTC
>NA|NA|TRBJ1-4|TRBV29-1
CSARPSGGEKLFF
TGCAGCGCACGACCCTCTGGTGGGGAAAAACTGTTTTTT
>TRBD1|NA|TRBJ2-3|TRBV7-8
CASSTTGGRTDTQYF
TGTGCCAGCAGCACGACAGGGGGACGGACAGATACGCAGTATTTT
>NA|NA|TRBJ1-2|TRBV4-1
CASSQERGGNYGYTF
TGCGCCAGCAGCCAAGAGCGGGGAGGGAACTATGGCTACACCTTC
>TRBD1|NA|TRBJ1-2|TRBV10-3
CAISDLPGGTGGDGYTF
TGTGCCATCAGTGACTTACCAGGGGGGACAGGGGGCGATGGCTACACCTTC
>NA|NA|TRBJ2-3|TRBV5-4
CASSLLGPDTQYF
TGTGCCAGCAGCTTGTTAGGACCGGATACGCAGTATTTT
>NA|NA|TRBJ2-7|TRBV2
CASEVGGTNYEQYF
TGTGCCAGCGAAGTTGGGGGTACAAACTACGAGCAGTACTTC
>TRBD1|NA|TRBJ2-3|TRBV5-1
CASSLGTGVADTQYF
TGCGCCAGCAGTCTTGGGACAGGGGTGGCAGATACGCAGTATTTT
>TRBD1|NA|TRBJ1-2|TRBV5-4
CASSRDSLNYGYTF
TGTGCCAGCAGCCGGGACAGCCTTAACTATGGCTACACCTTC
>NA|NA|TRBJ2-5|TRBV10-3
CAISESLTHQETQYF
TGTGCCATCAGTGAGTCTTTGACACACCAAGAGACCCAGTACTTC
>NA|NA|TRBJ2-5|TRBV5-1
CASSLTLANHQETQYF
TGCGCCAGCAGCTTGACCCTAGCGAACCACCAAGAGACCCAGTACTTC